The clone carrying this T cell receptor (beta chain) was seen a few times. The data stem from a study of Graves' ophthalmopathy and Graves' hyperthyroidism. The TCR beta CDR3 regions underwent amplification from RNA transcripts. The library came from an HTBI-primed first-round RT-PCR and a second-round multiplex PCR. One entry per CDR3 protein results from TCRdb running MiXCR on the multiplex PCR reads. The sample carries hundreds of thousands of distinct CDR3 sequences, approximately 22% recorded once. PBMCs originated in about 9.8 ml of fresh peripheral blood. V lost 7 bases to trimming and J lost 1 base; unmatched junction nucleotides: 6. This CDR3 is 16 amino acids long.

V usage is TRBV12-3 or TRBV12-4 and J usage is TRBJ2-5; 13 bases line up with TRBD2. Sequencing was performed on peripheral blood. This TCR was recovered from a woman under 30 with stable Graves' hyperthyroidism. Some clones in this sample may be carry-over from other donors' samples. Written as DNA, the CDR3 is TGTGCCAGCACCCCGGGACTAGCGGGACCCCAAGAGACCCAGTACTTC. This translates into CASTPGLAGPQETQYF.